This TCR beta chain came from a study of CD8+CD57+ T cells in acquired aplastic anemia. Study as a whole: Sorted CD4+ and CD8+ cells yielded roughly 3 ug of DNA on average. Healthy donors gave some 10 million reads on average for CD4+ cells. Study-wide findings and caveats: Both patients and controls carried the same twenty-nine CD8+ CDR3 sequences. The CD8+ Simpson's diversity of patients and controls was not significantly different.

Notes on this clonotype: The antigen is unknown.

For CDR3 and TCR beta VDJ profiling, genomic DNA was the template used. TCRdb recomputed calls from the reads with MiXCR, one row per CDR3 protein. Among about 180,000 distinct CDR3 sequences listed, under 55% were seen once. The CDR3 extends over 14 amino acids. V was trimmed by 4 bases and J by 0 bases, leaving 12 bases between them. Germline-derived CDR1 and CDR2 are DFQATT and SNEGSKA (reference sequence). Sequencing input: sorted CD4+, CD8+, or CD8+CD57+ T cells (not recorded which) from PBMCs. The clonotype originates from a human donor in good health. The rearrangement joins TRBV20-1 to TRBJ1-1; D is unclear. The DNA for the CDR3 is TGCAGTGCTACTCGACAAGGAATGAACACTGAAGCTTTCTTT. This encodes CSATRQGMNTEAFF.